Shown below are 9 T cell receptor beta chains from a single sample sequenced in a study of response to subunit inactivated influenza vaccine (dated by TCRdb to the late 2010s). Library preparation was by RT-PCR. Reads for this sample came from an Illumina HiSeq 2500. TCRdb applied fastp at Q25 and MiXCR to the public reads, then kept only in-frame beta chains. Records with the same CDR3 protein are collapsed into one entry carrying the most frequent genes and DNA. The sample table holds roughly 500,000 distinct CDR3 sequences, of which 15% to 20% were seen once. Jointly, the top ten make up 3% of the sample. The sequencing here drew on CD4+ T cells sorted from PBMCs, taken 23 months after vaccination. The source is a man aged 50 to 69 who received an inactivated influenza vaccine. Donor details come from another sample of the same person, matched by shared clones.

This clonotype was observed a single time. Germline and junction disagree at one end, which may indicate a read error. The V gene is TRBV18, the J gene TRBJ2-7; perhaps D is TRBD1 or TRBD2 (5 bases each). The CDR3 sequence is 15 residues long. The germline gives CDR1 KGHSH, CDR2 LQKENI. CDR3 sequence: CASSPKVGALYAQYF. The CDR3 DNA sequence: TGTGCCAGCTCACCAAAAGTCGGGGCACTCTACGCGCAGTACTTC.

The sample holds many counts of this clonotype. The rearrangement links TRBV20-1 to TRBJ2-5; 7 positions match TRBD2. The CDR3 totals 15 residues. The J segment lost 2 bases and the V segment lost 5 bases, leaving 11 bases of the junction unmatched. The germline V gene encodes CDR1 DFQATT and CDR2 SNEGSKA (reference sequence). The CDR3 coding sequence is TGCAGTGCTCTCTCCCTCCGGGAGGCACAAGAGACCCAGTACTTC. Translation gives CSALSLREAQETQYF.

The rearrangement links TRBV12-3 or TRBV12-4 to TRBJ2-7, with 8 bases that match TRBD1. CDR3 length: 16 residues. V dropped 2 bases and J dropped 2; count of bases not matched to a gene: 8. CDR3 protein: CASSLSTGAITYEQYF. The DNA for the CDR3 is TGTGCCAGCAGTTTATCGACAGGGGCTATAACCTACGAGCAGTACTTC.

The rearrangement joins TRBV5-5 to TRBJ1-3, with D possibly TRBD1 on 5 matching bases. Germline values: CDR1 SGHKS, CDR2 YYEKEE (reference sequence). The CDR3 loop spans 15 amino acids. Trimming took off 3 bases at V and 0 bases at J, with 10 bases between the two ends. CDR3 sequence (DNA): TGTGCCAGCAGCTGGGACCTCCTCTCTGGAAACACCATATATTTT. It encodes CASSWDLLSGNTIYF.

This chain uses TRBV28 with TRBJ2-1; D unresolved. V was pared by 2 bases and J by 0 bases, with 11 bases between. Germline lookup yields CDR1 MDHEN and CDR2 SYDVKM. CDR3 length equals 16 residues. CDR3 sequence (DNA): TGTGCCAGCAGTTTACGTGGCGGCGGCTCCTACAATGAGCAGTTCTTC. Protein product: CASSLRGGGSYNEQFF.

This clonotype was seen only a few times. The chain employs TRBV5-1 and TRBJ1-1; D is unclear. This CDR3 region has 16 residues. In germline, CDR1 is SGHRS, CDR2 YFSETQ. Trimming stripped 2 bases from V and 5 bases from J, with 19 bases between. CDR3 bases: TGCGCCAGCAGCTTAGCCCTCCGAACTGCGGGGACTGAAGCTTTCTTT. Protein sequence: CASSLALRTAGTEAFF.

The chain joins TRBV5-1 to TRBJ2-1, with 9 bases aligning to TRBD1. Germline CDR1 SGHRS, CDR2 YFSETQ. This CDR3 comprises 15 residues. The V and J ends lost 0 bases and 6 bases, in that order; junction bases with no gene match: 4. The CDR3 DNA reads as TGCGCCAGCAGCTTGGGTGGGACAGGGATCAATGAGCAGTTCTTC. This codes for CASSLGGTGINEQFF.

This clonotype has more than one count but fewer than ten. The V call is TRBV4-2, the J call TRBJ2-1; D might be TRBD2 (5 bases). Trimming removed 1 base at V and 8 bases at J, with 12 bases between. CDR1 LGHNA and CDR2 YNFKEQ come from the germline V gene. The CDR3 length is 14 residues. The CDR3 loop reads CASSQVYGGDEQFF. CDR3 sequence (DNA): TGTGCCAGCAGCCAAGTGTATGGAGGAGATGAGCAGTTCTTC.

As DNA, the CDR3 is TGCAGCGTTGAAGCTGGGGCCAACGTCCTGACTTTC. Amino acid sequence: CSVEAGANVLTF. The V and J genes are TRBV29-1 and TRBJ2-6; D not resolved. Germline CDR1 SQVTM, CDR2 ANQGSEA. V lost 1 base and J lost 2, with 0 bases in between. The CDR3 is made up of 12 amino acids. The variable domain in full, with the rest retrieved from reference TRBV29-1 and TRBJ2-6, is SAVISQKPSRDICQRGTSLTIQCQVDSQVTMMFWYRQQPGQSLTLIATANQGSEATYESGFVIDKFPISRPNLTFSTLTVSNMSPEDSSIYLCSVEAGANVLTFGAGSRLTVL.